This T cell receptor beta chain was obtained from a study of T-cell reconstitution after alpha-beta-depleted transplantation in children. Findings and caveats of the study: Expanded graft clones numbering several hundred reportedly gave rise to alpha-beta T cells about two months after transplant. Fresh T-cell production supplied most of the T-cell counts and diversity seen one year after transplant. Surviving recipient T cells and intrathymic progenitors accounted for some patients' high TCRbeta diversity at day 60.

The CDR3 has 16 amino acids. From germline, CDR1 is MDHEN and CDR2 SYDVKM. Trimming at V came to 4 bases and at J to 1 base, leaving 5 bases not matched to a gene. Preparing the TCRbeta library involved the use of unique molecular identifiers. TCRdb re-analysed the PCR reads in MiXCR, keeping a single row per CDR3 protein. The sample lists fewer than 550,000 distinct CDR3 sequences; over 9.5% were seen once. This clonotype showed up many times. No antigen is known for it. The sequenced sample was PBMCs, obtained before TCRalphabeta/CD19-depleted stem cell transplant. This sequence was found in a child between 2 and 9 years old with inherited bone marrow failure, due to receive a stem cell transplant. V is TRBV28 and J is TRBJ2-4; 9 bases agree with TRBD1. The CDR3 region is CASSSQGARAKNIQYF. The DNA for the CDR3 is TGTGCCAGCAGTTCACAGGGGGCAAGGGCCAAAAACATTCAGTACTTC.